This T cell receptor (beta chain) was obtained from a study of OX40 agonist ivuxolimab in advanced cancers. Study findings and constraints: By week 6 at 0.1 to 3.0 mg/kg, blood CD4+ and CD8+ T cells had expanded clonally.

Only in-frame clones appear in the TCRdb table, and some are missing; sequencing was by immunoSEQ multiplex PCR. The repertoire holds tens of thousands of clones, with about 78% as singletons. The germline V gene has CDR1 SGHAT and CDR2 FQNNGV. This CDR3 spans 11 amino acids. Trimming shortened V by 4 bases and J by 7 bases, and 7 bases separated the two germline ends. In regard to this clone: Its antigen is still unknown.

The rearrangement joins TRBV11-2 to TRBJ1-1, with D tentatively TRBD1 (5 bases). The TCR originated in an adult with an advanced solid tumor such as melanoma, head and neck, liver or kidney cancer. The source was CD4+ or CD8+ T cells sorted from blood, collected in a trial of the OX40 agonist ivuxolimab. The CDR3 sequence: CASSSQGEAFF. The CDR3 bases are TGTGCCAGCAGCTCTCAGGGTGAAGCTTTCTTT.